These 9 T cell receptor beta chains were sequenced from one sample in a study of identical twins. Each CDR3 protein gets one entry after TCRdb re-called the 5' RACE reads with MiXCR. This sample has 250,000 to 350,000 distinct CDR3 sequences, with around 9.7% found just once. These data also featured in a second study, about yellow fever vaccine responses in identical twins.

Sequences were obtained from CD8+ T cells sorted from blood. These receptors all stem from a woman aged 18-35 years in good health.

The CDR3 DNA sequence: TGTGCCAGCAGTGAAACTAGCGGGGGCACAGATACGCAGTATTTT. Its protein is CASSETSGGTDTQYF. The chain has TRBV6-4 and TRBJ2-3; 10 bases are a match to TRBD2. The V gene end was trimmed by 3 bases and the J gene end by 1 base; junction bases not matched to a gene: 1. The CDR3 spans 15 residues. Germline CDR1 and CDR2: MRHNA and SNTAGT.

This clonotype has at least ten counts. V usage is TRBV7-9 and J usage is TRBJ2-3; 10 bases line up with TRBD2. V lost 5 bases to trimming and J lost 2 bases; unmatched junction nucleotides: 7. CDR3 length: 16 residues. Germline assignment: CDR1 SEHNR and CDR2 FQNEAQ (reference sequence). CDR3 in DNA: TGTGCCAGCAGCCTCCGCCTAGCGGGAGTCACAGATACGCAGTATTTT. This translates into CASSLRLAGVTDTQYF.

This rearrangement joins TRBV20-1 to TRBJ2-5; TRBD1 matches 7 bases. The CDR3 totals 15 residues. CDR1 and CDR2 from the germline V gene are DFQATT and SNEGSKA (reference sequence). J lost 7 bases, V lost 3 bases, and 14 bases had no gene match. The CDR3 sequence is CSARGLGTEFATQYF. Written as DNA, the CDR3 is TGCAGTGCTAGGGGATTGGGGACAGAATTTGCGACCCAGTACTTC.

The rearrangement uses TRBV25-1 and TRBJ2-3; no reliable D call. In germline, CDR1 is MGHDK, CDR2 SYGVNS. V lost 3 bases to trimming and J lost 0 bases, with 13 bases between them. This CDR3 comprises 16 residues. Here the CDR3 DNA reads TGTGCCAGCAGTGACTCCGCATTTGCTAGCACAGATACGCAGTATTTT. Protein sequence: CASSDSAFASTDTQYF.

This clonotype was detected only a few times. The rearrangement joins TRBV4-1 to TRBJ2-1; 8 nucleotides align to TRBD2. Germline CDR1 MGHRA, CDR2 YSYEKL. The ends lost 2 bases at V and 10 bases at J; junction bases unmatched: 4. The CDR3 runs 13 residues. CDR3 nucleotide sequence: TGCGCCAGCAGCCAACGGGGGGGCCGCGAGCAGTTCTTC. It yields the protein CASSQRGGREQFF.

The sample holds many counts of this clonotype. The J gene is TRBJ2-1, the V gene TRBV7-9; 7 positions match TRBD2. Germline V CDR1 and CDR2: SEHNR, FQNEAQ (reference sequence). This CDR3 contains 15 residues. V shed 2 bases, J shed 5 bases, and the junction held 6 bases outside the gene matches. CDR3: CASSLMTSPNNEQFF. For the CDR3, the DNA is TGTGCCAGCAGCTTAATGACTAGCCCGAACAATGAGCAGTTCTTC.

This chain uses TRBV6-1 with TRBJ1-5; tentative D call: TRBD1 (5 bases). Deletions cut 4 bases from V and 3 bases from J, with 13 bases between. The V gene's germline CDR1 is MNHNS and CDR2 SASEGT. The CDR3 has 15 residues. The chain's CDR3 is CASSGSGTYNQPQHF. The DNA of the CDR3 is TGTGCCAGCAGTGGTTCCGGGACCTACAATCAGCCCCAGCATTTT.

The rearrangement joins TRBV4-3 to TRBJ2-7, with D unresolved. The V gene lost 0 bases and the J gene lost 3 bases, with 12 bases spanning the gap. From germline, CDR1 is LGHNA and CDR2 YSLEER. This CDR3 has 15 amino acids. CDR3: CASSQDRGDVYEQYF. In DNA, the CDR3 is TGCGCCAGCAGCCAAGATCGAGGCGATGTCTACGAGCAGTACTTC.

This clonotype came up many times. The chain joins TRBV15 to TRBJ2-7, with TRBD2 matching 9 bases. CDR3 size: 14 residues. V gave up 5 bases and J gave up 3 bases; unmatched junction bases: 5. CDR1 is LNHNV, CDR2 YYDKDF, per germline (reference sequence). The CDR3 DNA is TGTGCCACCAGCCAGCGGCGGGGGGGCTACGAGCAGTACTTC. It is translated as CATSQRRGGYEQYF.